This T cell receptor (beta chain) was found in a study of T cells in Graves' hyperthyroidism and ophthalmopathy. Those with hyperthyroidism were 18 to 65 years old, newly diagnosed, and ill for under 2 months. This clonotype was found many times. Amplification of TCR beta CDR3 regions was performed using RNA transcripts as template. Using the HTBI primer set, a first-round RT-PCR was run on the TCR CDR3. TCRdb recomputed calls from the multiplex PCR reads with MiXCR, one row per CDR3 protein. The table has hundreds of thousands of distinct CDR3 sequences, 16% seen once. The sequence derives from a woman between 18 and 29 years old with Graves' hyperthyroidism. The sequenced sample consisted of blood.

As DNA, the CDR3 is TGTGCCTGGCGTACCGGGTCGGGGGTGGATGAGCAGTTCTTC. Its protein is CAWRTGSGVDEQFF. The chain employs TRBV30 and TRBJ2-1; possible D gene TRBD2, 6 bases. Looked up from germline, CDR1 is GTSNPN and CDR2 is SVGIG (reference sequence). The V end was cut by 5 bases, the J end by 8 bases, with 19 bases between. There are 14 residues in the CDR3. Supplemented by reference TRBV30 and TRBJ2-1, the full variable domain reads SQTIHQWPATLVQPVGSPLSLECTVEGTSNPNLYWYRQAAGRGLQLLFYSVGIGQISSEVPQNLSASRPQDRQFILSSKKLLLSDSGFYLCAWRTGSGVDEQFFGPGTRLTVL.